This is a list of T cell receptor beta chains from one sample in a study of control samples from healthy donors and cancer patients. Generated by immunoSEQ multiplex PCR, the TCRdb table keeps only in-frame clones and is missing some. Counted here are 98,000 or so clones, approximately 80% occurring once; the ten biggest clones make up 10% to 13%. Sequenced input: blood. These receptors all stem from a woman aged 25 to 39 in good health. Both conserved end residues are part of each CDR3. Fields, in order: clone size, J gene, V gene, D gene, CDR3 protein, CDR3 DNA. A D gene is named only where the DNA matches it firmly. Size is omitted from some rows. Given values are once, few, many or a class for expanded clones.

size: .; J: TRBJ2-7; V: TRBV7-8; D: .; CDR3: CASSGSGTYEQYF; DNA: TGTGCCAGCAGCGGGTCCGGGACCTACGAGCAGTACTTC
size: .; J: TRBJ1-1; V: TRBV19; D: TRBD1; CDR3: CASNTDRAAFF; DNA: TGTGCCAGTAATACCGACAGGGCGGCTTTCTTT
size: many; J: TRBJ2-2; V: TRBV2; D: .; CDR3: CASKADTGELFF; DNA: TGTGCCAGCAAAGCGGACACCGGGGAGCTGTTTTTT
size: .; J: TRBJ1-6; V: TRBV6-6; D: .; CDR3: CASRSSYNSPLHF; DNA: TGTGCCAGCAGGAGCTCCTATAATTCACCCCTCCACTTT
size: few; J: TRBJ1-1; V: TRBV7-9; D: .; CDR3: CASSSGQNTEAFF; DNA: TGTGCCAGCAGCTCGGGACAGAACACTGAAGCTTTCTTT
size: .; J: TRBJ1-4; V: TRBV30; D: TRBD1; CDR3: CALVRQGNEKLFF; DNA: TGTGCCTTGGTGAGACAGGGAAATGAAAAACTGTTTTTT
size: .; J: TRBJ2-1; V: TRBV6-5; D: TRBD2; CDR3: CASSKTSGSYNEQFF; DNA: TGTGCCAGCAGTAAGACTAGCGGGAGTTACAATGAGCAGTTCTTC
size: few; J: TRBJ1-2; V: TRBV29-1; D: TRBD1; CDR3: CSVPPGTGLGGYTF; DNA: TGCAGCGTTCCCCCCGGGACAGGGCTTGGAGGCTACACCTTC
size: .; J: TRBJ2-2; V: TRBV7-6; D: TRBD1; CDR3: CASSETGQAVTGELFF; DNA: TGTGCCAGCAGCGAAACGGGACAGGCCGTCACCGGGGAGCTGTTTTTT
size: .; J: TRBJ2-2; V: TRBV30; D: .; CDR3: CAWSLHRTNTGELFF; DNA: TGTGCCTGGAGTCTACACCGAACTAACACCGGGGAGCTGTTTTTT